This T cell receptor (beta chain) was identified in a study of cytomegalovirus exposure and HLA in healthy donors. Study conclusions and caveats: As immune exposure information, only CMV serostatus was available.

This clone was counted a few times. The antigen is unknown. In the PCR, 60 Vbeta and 13 Jbeta primers were used. Profiling relied on immunoSEQ multiplex PCR, and the TCRdb table lists in-frame clones only, not all of them. The repertoire consists of about 120,000 clones, with more than 15% occurring once and the leading ten covering about 3.1%. Germline assignment: CDR1 SEHNR and CDR2 FQNEAQ (reference sequence). The CDR3 runs to 14 residues. The J segment lost 3 bases and the V segment lost 3 bases, leaving 3 bases of the junction unmatched. The chain is built from TRBV7-9 and TRBJ2-7; 9 nucleotides agree with TRBD2. The sequenced sample consisted of PBMCs. This clonotype was sampled from a female donor in good health and CMV-seropositive. CDR3 in amino acids: CASSFSGGDYEQYF. The CDR3 DNA follows: TGTGCCAGCAGCTTTAGCGGGGGTGACTACGAGCAGTACTTC.